Described below is a single T cell receptor beta chain sequence and its context. Sequencing used immunoSEQ multiplex PCR; TCRdb keeps in-frame clones, though not all of them. Of approximately 47,000 clones in the sample, about 90% were seen once. The source of the sample is a study of T cell changes during pregnancy in multiple sclerosis. The germline V gene has CDR1 SNHLY and CDR2 FYNNEI. V lost 7 bases, J lost 2 bases, and 14 bases lay in between. The CDR3 contains 14 residues. This TCR came from a female donor with multiple sclerosis, enrolled in a pregnancy study. The J gene is TRBJ1-1, the V gene TRBV2, with D possibly being TRBD1 (5 bases). Sequenced material: peripheral blood, taken in the first trimester of pregnancy. This CDR3 is CASTLGQFNTEAFF. The CDR3, as DNA: TGTGCCAGCACCCTGGGGCAGTTTAACACTGAAGCTTTCTTT.